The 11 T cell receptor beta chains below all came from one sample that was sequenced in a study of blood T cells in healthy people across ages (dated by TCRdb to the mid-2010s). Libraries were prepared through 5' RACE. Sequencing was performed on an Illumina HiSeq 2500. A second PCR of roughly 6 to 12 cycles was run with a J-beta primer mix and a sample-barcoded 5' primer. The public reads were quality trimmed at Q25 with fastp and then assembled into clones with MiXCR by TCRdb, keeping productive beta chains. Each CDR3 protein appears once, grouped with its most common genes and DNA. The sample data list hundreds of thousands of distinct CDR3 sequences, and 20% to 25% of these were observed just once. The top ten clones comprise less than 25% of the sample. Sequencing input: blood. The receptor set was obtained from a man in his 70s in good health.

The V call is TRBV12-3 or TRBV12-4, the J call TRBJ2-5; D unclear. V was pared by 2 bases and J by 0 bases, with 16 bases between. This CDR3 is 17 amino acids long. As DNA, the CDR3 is TGTGCCAGCAGTTTACACGGTAAGGTCTCGTACCAAGAGACCCAGTACTTC. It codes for CASSLHGKVSYQETQYF.

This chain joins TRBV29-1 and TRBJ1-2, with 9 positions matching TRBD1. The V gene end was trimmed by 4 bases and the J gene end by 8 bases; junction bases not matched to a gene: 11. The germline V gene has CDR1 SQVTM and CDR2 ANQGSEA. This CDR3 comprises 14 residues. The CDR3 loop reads CSVARDRDYGGYTF. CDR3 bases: TGCAGCGTTGCCCGGGACAGGGACTATGGAGGCTACACCTTC.

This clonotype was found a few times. The CDR3 DNA is TGTGCCAGCAGCACCACTAGCGTCTACAATGAGCAGTTCTTC. Its protein is CASSTTSVYNEQFF. The chain has TRBV7-8 and TRBJ2-1, with 7 bases identical to TRBD2. The CDR3 spans 14 residues. CDR1 SGHVS and CDR2 FQNEAQ come from the germline V gene. Trimming cost V 5 bases and J 3 bases; bases outside gene matches: 4. The full variable domain, completed using reference TRBV7-8 and TRBJ2-1, is GAGVSQSPRYKVAKRGQDVALRCDPISGHVSLFWYQQALGQGPEFLTYFQNEAQLDKSGLPSDRFFAERPEGSVSTLKIQRTQQEDSAVYLCASSTTSVYNEQFFGPGTRLTVL.

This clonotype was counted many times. CDR3 bases: TGTGCCAGCAGTGAAGGGACCCAGTACTTC. Protein sequence: CASSEGTQYF. The chain carries TRBV6-1 and TRBJ2-5; D remains ambiguous. The CDR3 runs to 10 residues. The V gene's germline CDR1 is MNHNS and CDR2 SASEGT. Trimming removed 1 base at V and 7 bases at J, with 1 base between.

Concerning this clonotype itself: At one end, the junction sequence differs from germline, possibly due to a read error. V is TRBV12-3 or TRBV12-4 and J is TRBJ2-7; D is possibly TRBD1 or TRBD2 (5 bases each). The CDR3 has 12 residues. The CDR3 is CASSLDRSREFF. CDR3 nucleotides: TGTGCCAGCAGTTTAGACAGGAGTAGGGAGTTCTTC.

The CDR3: CASTTGRAIDTQYF. In DNA form, the CDR3 reads TGTGCCAGCACCACCGGGAGGGCTATCGATACGCAGTATTTT. The chain joins TRBV6-2 or TRBV6-3 to TRBJ2-3; 8 bases line up with TRBD2. V gave up 7 bases and J gave up 6 bases; unmatched junction bases: 9. CDR3 length equals 14 residues. The V gene's germline CDR1 is MNHEY and CDR2 SVGEGT.

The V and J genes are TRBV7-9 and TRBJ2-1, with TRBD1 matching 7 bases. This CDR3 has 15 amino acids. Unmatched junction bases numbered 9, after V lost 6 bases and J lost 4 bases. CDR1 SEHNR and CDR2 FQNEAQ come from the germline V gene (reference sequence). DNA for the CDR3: TGTGCCAGCAGTTACCCAGGGGGTTTATACAATGAGCAGTTCTTC. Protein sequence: CASSYPGGLYNEQFF. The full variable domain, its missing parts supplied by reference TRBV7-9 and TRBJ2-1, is DTGVSQNPRHKITKRGQNVTFRCDPISEHNRLYWYRQTLGQGPEFLTYFQNEAQLEKSRLLSDRFSAERPKGSFSTLEIQRTEQGDSAMYLCASSYPGGLYNEQFFGPGTRLTVL.

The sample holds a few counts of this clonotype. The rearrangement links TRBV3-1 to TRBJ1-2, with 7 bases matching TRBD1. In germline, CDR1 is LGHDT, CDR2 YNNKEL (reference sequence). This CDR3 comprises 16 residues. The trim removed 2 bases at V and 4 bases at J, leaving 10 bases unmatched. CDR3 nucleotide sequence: TGTGCCAGCAGCCAACCCACAGGGGTGGGTGGCTATGGCTACACCTTC. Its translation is CASSQPTGVGGYGYTF.

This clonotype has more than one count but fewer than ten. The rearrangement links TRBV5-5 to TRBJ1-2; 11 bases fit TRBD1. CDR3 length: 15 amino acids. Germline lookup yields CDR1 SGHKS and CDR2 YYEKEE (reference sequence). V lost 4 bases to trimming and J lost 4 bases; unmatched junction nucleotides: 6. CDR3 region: CASSVGQGGAYGYTF. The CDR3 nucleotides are TGTGCCAGCAGCGTGGGACAGGGGGGCGCCTATGGCTACACCTTC.

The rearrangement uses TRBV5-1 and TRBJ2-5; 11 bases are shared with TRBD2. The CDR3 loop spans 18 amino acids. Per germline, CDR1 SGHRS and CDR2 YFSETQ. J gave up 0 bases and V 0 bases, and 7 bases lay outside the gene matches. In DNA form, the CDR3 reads TGCGCCAGCAGCTTGGCCCGTACTAGCGGGAGCAACCAAGAGACCCAGTACTTC. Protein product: CASSLARTSGSNQETQYF.

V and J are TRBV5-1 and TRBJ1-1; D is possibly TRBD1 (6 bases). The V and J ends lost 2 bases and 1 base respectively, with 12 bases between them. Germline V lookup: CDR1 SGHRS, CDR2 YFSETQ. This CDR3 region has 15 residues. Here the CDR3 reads CASSFQGHTNTEAFF. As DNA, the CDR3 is TGCGCCAGCAGCTTTCAGGGACATACGAACACTGAAGCTTTCTTT.